This T cell receptor (beta chain) emerged from a study of cytomegalovirus exposure and HLA in healthy donors. Primers: 60 Vbeta forward and 13 Jbeta reverse. Clones were read by immunoSEQ multiplex PCR, and TCRdb kept only the in-frame ones, dropping some. The table shows roughly 140,000 clones, with approximately 83% occurring only once. Trimming removed 3 bases from V and 7 bases from J, with 16 bases in between. Germline-derived CDR1 and CDR2 are KGHSH and LQKENI. This CDR3 has 15 amino acids. The J gene is TRBJ2-1, the V gene TRBV18, with a possible D match to TRBD2 (6 bases). This receptor was identified in a man aged 35 to 55 in good health and CMV-seropositive. Input material: PBMCs. This CDR3 is CASSPGGTLRNEQFF. CDR3 nucleotides: TGTGCCAGCTCACCGGGGGGTACCCTACGGAATGAGCAGTTCTTC.